This T cell receptor beta chain was documented in a study of blood T cell repertoires in COVID-19. TCRdb's table, derived via immunoSEQ multiplex PCR, lists solely in-frame clones and lacks some. The sample lists 150,000 to 170,000 clones, 83% occurring once. Seattle patients were enrolled while actively infected and followed longitudinally. The clonotype originates from a woman aged 55-70 years with COVID-19, enrolled during active disease. Sequencing was done on a sample of peripheral blood.

The CDR3 DNA sequence: TGTGCCAGCAGGCGGACAGACTCTGGAAACACCATATATTTT. This gives the protein CASRRTDSGNTIYF. The V gene is TRBV6-5, the J gene TRBJ1-3; D might be TRBD1 (6 bases). The CDR3 length is 14 residues. V dropped 6 bases and J dropped 0 bases, with 9 bases sitting between them. Germline V gene lookup returns CDR1 MNHEY and CDR2 SVGAGI.